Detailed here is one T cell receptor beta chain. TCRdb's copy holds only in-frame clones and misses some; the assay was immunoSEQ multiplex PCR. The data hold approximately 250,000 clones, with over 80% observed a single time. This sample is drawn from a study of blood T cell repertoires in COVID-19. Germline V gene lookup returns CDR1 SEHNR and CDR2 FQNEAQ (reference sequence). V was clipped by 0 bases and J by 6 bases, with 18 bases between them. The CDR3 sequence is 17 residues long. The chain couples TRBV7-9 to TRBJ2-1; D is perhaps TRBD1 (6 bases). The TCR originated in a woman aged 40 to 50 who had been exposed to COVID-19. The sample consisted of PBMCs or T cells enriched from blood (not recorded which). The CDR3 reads CASSLARGQPLRNEQFF. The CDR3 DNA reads TGTGCCAGCAGCTTAGCTAGGGGACAACCACTCCGCAATGAGCAGTTCTTC.